A single T cell receptor (beta chain) is shown here with its context. Its antigen is still unknown. Time point: recipient sample about 28 days before transplant, after cytoreduction. TCRdb's table, derived via immunoSEQ multiplex PCR, lists solely in-frame clones and lacks some. The sample holds several thousand clones, more than 65% seen once. The entry originates in a study of T cell clonotyping in hematopoietic cell transplantation. Study-wide background: Pretransplant recipient samples were taken after cytoreduction.

This CDR3 is built from 15 residues. V lost 1 base and J lost 2, with 13 bases in between. Germline loops: CDR1 GTSNPN, CDR2 SVGIG (reference sequence). The study, taken as a whole, reports: At the given depth, recipient repertoires were over 95% de novo clonotypes. Pathologically expanded recipient clonotypes increased progressively from day 30 to day 180 as diversity fell. CD4 and CD8 repertoire contributions could not be separated without sorting.

This TCR was recovered from a man aged 55 to 70 with acute myeloid leukemia. Some clones in this sample may be carry-over from other donors' samples. The rearrangement joins TRBV30 to TRBJ2-3, with a tentative D call TRBD1 (6 bases). The sequenced sample was peripheral blood mononuclear cells, obtained before stem cell transplant. CDR3 sequence (DNA): TGTGCCTGGAGTGGGCCAGGGGCCCCCACAGATACGCAGTATTTT. Its protein is CAWSGPGAPTDTQYF.